The 32 T cell receptor beta chains below come from one sample, sequenced in a study of T cell responses to AZD1222 COVID-19 vaccine. The table came from immunoSEQ multiplex PCR; TCRdb's copy has only in-frame clones and leaves some out. The sample lists about 130,000 clones, 93% seen once, with more than 4.5% in the top ten. This material consisted of peripheral blood, taken on day 0 of AZD1222 vaccination. Receptor source: an adult in good health.

The CDR3 bases are TGTGCCAGCGGTCGAAGCCGACGTAATGAAAAACTGTTTTTT. It encodes CASGRSRRNEKLFF. This sequence joins TRBV5-6 and TRBJ1-4; D call uncertain. The V end was cut by 7 bases, the J end by 4 bases, with 14 bases between. The CDR3 totals 14 residues. Germline V gene sequence: CDR1 SGHDT, CDR2 YYEEEE.

The V gene is TRBV6-5, the J gene TRBJ2-5; 8 bases line up with TRBD1. In germline, CDR1 is MNHEY, CDR2 SVGAGI. Unmatched junction bases numbered 5, after V lost 3 bases and J lost 5 bases. The CDR3 is made up of 14 amino acids. The CDR3 nucleotides read TGTGCCAGCAGTTATCCAGGGGGCGCCGAGACCCAGTACTTC. Its translation: CASSYPGGAETQYF.

The chain uses TRBV19 and TRBJ1-1, with 10 bases identical to TRBD1. The V gene's germline CDR1 is LNHDA and CDR2 SQIVND (reference sequence). V lost 5 bases, J lost 7 bases, and 4 bases stayed unmatched. The CDR3 is made up of 13 amino acids. The CDR3 bases are TGTGCCAGTAGTCCCCGGGACAGGGGTGAAGCTTTCTTT. It is translated as CASSPRDRGEAFF.

The chain recombines TRBV5-4 with TRBJ1-2; 9 nucleotides match TRBD1. CDR1 is SGHNT, CDR2 YYREEE, per germline (reference sequence). This CDR3 has 15 amino acids. The V gene end was trimmed by 5 bases and the J gene end by 4 bases; junction bases not matched to a gene: 9. In DNA, the CDR3 is TGTGCCAGCAGTCCACAGGGGGCGCTGGGCTATGGCTACACCTTC. Amino acid sequence: CASSPQGALGYGYTF.

This clone appeared once. The chain couples TRBV6-5 to TRBJ1-4, with D possibly matching TRBD1 (6 bases). Looked up from germline, CDR1 is MNHEY and CDR2 is SVGAGI. V was pared by 7 bases and J by 5 bases, with 11 bases between. This CDR3 is built from 13 residues. CDR3 sequence (DNA): TGTGCCAGCACCGGGGGGCAGAATGAAAAACTGTTTTTT. Residues: CASTGGQNEKLFF.

The genes are TRBV4-1 and TRBJ1-2; D is ambiguous. Per the germline V gene, CDR1 is MGHRA and CDR2 is YSYEKL. Trimming cost V 0 bases and J 4 bases, with 15 bases left between them. The CDR3 contains 16 residues. DNA for the CDR3: TGCGCCAGCAGCCAAGACGGGCAGAAACGTTCCTATGGCTACACCTTC. Translated, it gives CASSQDGQKRSYGYTF.

The chain carries TRBV5-1 and TRBJ2-3, with D unclear. V lost 3 bases and J 2 bases, leaving 19 bases between the germline ends. This CDR3 has 17 residues. Germline loops: CDR1 SGHRS, CDR2 YFSETQ. The DNA for the CDR3 is TGCGCCAGCAGCTCCAATCACCTCGGAAGCCCCACAGATACGCAGTATTTT. The encoded protein is CASSSNHLGSPTDTQYF. Variable domain in full (rest from reference TRBV5-1 and TRBJ2-3): KAGVTQTPRYLIKTRGQQVTLSCSPISGHRSVSWYQQTPGQGLQFLFEYFSETQRNKGNFPGRFSGRQFSNSRSEMNVSTLELGDSALYLCASSSNHLGSPTDTQYFGPGTRLTVL.

V gene TRBV20-1 combines with J gene TRBJ1-4, with D unresolved. There are 11 residues in the CDR3. Germline values: CDR1 DFQATT, CDR2 SNEGSKA (reference sequence). V gave up 3 bases and J gave up 2 bases, with 1 base separating them. The chain's CDR3 is CSASTNEKLFF. The CDR3 nucleotides read TGCAGTGCTAGCACTAATGAAAAACTGTTTTTT.

This rearrangement joins TRBV5-4 to TRBJ2-2; 11 positions match TRBD2. This CDR3 has 15 amino acids. Losses at the gene ends were 4 bases for V and 4 bases for J; bases not matched to a gene: 3. From germline, CDR1 is SGHNT and CDR2 YYREEE (reference sequence). CDR3 sequence reads: CASSPGTSGTGELFF. The CDR3 coding sequence is TGTGCCAGCAGCCCGGGGACTAGCGGCACCGGGGAGCTGTTTTTT.

This rearrangement joins TRBV6-1 to TRBJ1-5, with a tentative D call TRBD1 (5 bases). With 3 bases removed from V and 0 bases from J, the gap between germline ends came to 12 bases. The germline V gene has CDR1 MNHNS and CDR2 SASEGT. This CDR3 region has 16 residues. CDR3 amino acids: CASSDPGTASNQPQHF. The CDR3 nucleotides are TGTGCCAGCAGTGACCCCGGGACGGCTAGCAATCAGCCCCAGCATTTT.

The rearrangement uses TRBV6-5 and TRBJ2-3; perhaps TRBD1 as D (5 bases). V was shortened by 4 bases and J by 4 bases, with 12 bases between the two germline ends. Germline V gene data show CDR1 as MNHEY and CDR2 as SVGAGI. CDR3 size: 14 residues. The CDR3 loop reads CASSSAGNADTQYF. CDR3 sequence (DNA): TGTGCCAGCAGTTCCGCAGGGAATGCAGATACGCAGTATTTT.

The V and J genes are TRBV27 and TRBJ2-3, with TRBD2 matching 8 bases. This CDR3 contains 18 residues. After removal of 2 bases from V and 3 bases from J, the junction contained 13 bases not matched to a gene. The germline V gene encodes CDR1 MNHEY and CDR2 SMNVEV (reference sequence). The CDR3 is CASSLLPGRGGKTDTQYF. CDR3 coding DNA: TGTGCCAGCAGTTTACTACCCGGGAGGGGGGGGAAAACAGATACGCAGTATTTT.

This clone occurred once. The genes are TRBV5-6 and TRBJ1-2; D unresolved. Germline-derived CDR1 and CDR2 are SGHDT and YYEEEE. Trimming cost V 0 bases and J 6 bases, with 6 bases left between them. The CDR3 contains 12 residues. The CDR3, as DNA: TGTGCCAGCAGCTTGGCCGGGGATGGCTACACCTTC. Translating gives CASSLAGDGYTF.

The rearrangement links TRBV7-3 to TRBJ2-1; 12 bases are a match to TRBD2. J gave up 8 bases and V 1 base, and 9 bases lay outside the gene matches. Germline V gene lookup returns CDR1 SGHTA and CDR2 FQGTGA. The length of the CDR3 is 17 residues. The CDR3 coding sequence is TGTGCCAGCAGCTTAATGCCTAGCGGGGGGGCCTTGGATGAGCAGTTCTTC. Translation gives CASSLMPSGGALDEQFF.

The V and J genes are TRBV5-1 and TRBJ1-1, with 7 positions matching TRBD1. V dropped 4 bases and J dropped 0; count of bases not matched to a gene: 21. Germline assignment: CDR1 SGHRS and CDR2 YFSETQ. CDR3 length: 20 residues. For the CDR3, the DNA is TGCGCCAGCAGCCTATCCGGGACAGCGGCCGGACATGCCATGAACACTGAAGCTTTCTTT. It encodes CASSLSGTAAGHAMNTEAFF.

The chain carries TRBV6-5 and TRBJ2-6, with TRBD2 as a possible D gene (5 bases). The V gene lost 0 bases and the J gene lost 3 bases, with 9 bases spanning the gap. In germline, CDR1 is MNHEY, CDR2 SVGAGI. The CDR3 is made up of 16 amino acids. CDR3 sequence: CASSYSRVYGANVLTF. The CDR3 region has the DNA TGTGCCAGCAGTTACTCGAGGGTCTATGGGGCCAACGTCCTGACTTTC.

CDR3 nucleotides: TGTGCCAGCAGTTTAAAGGGAGGGGAGCTGTTTTTT. Translation: CASSLKGGELFF. The chain links TRBV28 to TRBJ2-2; D is undetermined. CDR3 length: 12 amino acids. CDR1 is MDHEN and CDR2 is SYDVKM in the germline V gene. V lost 2 bases, J lost 8 bases, and 6 bases lay in between.

The chain joins TRBV7-2 to TRBJ2-1; D perhaps matches TRBD2 (6 bases). The CDR3 consists of 14 residues. Per the germline V gene, CDR1 is SGHTA and CDR2 is FQGNSA. The V and J ends lost 5 bases and 10 bases respectively, with 18 bases between them. The CDR3 region has the DNA TGTGCCAGCAGCCCCAGACTTAGCGGAGGGGAGCAGTTCTTC. This sequence encodes CASSPRLSGGEQFF. Together with reference TRBV7-2 and TRBJ2-1, the CDR3 gives the full variable domain: GAGVSQSPSNKVTEKGKDVELRCDPISGHTALYWYRQSLGQGLEFLIYFQGNSAPDKSGLPSDRFSAERTGGSVSTLTIQRTQQEDSAVYLCASSPRLSGGEQFFGPGTRLTVL.

The V and J genes are TRBV5-6 and TRBJ1-2, with TRBD1 matching over 9 bases. The junction had 7 bases not matched to a gene; V was cut back by 0 bases and J by 7 bases. The CDR3 loop spans 15 amino acids. The V gene's germline CDR1 is SGHDT and CDR2 YYEEEE. The CDR3 protein is CASSLGDRDLGGYTF. CDR3 DNA: TGTGCCAGCAGCTTGGGGGACAGGGATTTGGGTGGCTACACCTTC.

CDR3 loop: CASRPAGTPNYEQYF. Here the CDR3 DNA reads TGTGCCAGCCGCCCAGCCGGGACTCCAAACTACGAGCAGTACTTC. This rearrangement joins TRBV6-2 or TRBV6-3 to TRBJ2-7; weak D call: TRBD2 (6 bases). CDR3 length: 15 residues. Looked up from germline, CDR1 is MNHEY and CDR2 is SVGEGT. V was shortened by 8 bases and J by 3 bases, with 20 bases between the two germline ends.

The chain couples TRBV18 to TRBJ2-1; 10 bases match TRBD2. The CDR3 extends over 15 amino acids. Germline loops: CDR1 KGHSH, CDR2 LQKENI. Trimming removed 2 bases from V and 9 bases from J; junction bases left unmatched: 7. CDR3 sequence: CASSPKREGDREQFF. As DNA, the CDR3 is TGTGCCAGCTCACCAAAGCGGGAGGGGGACCGTGAGCAGTTCTTC.

V is TRBV2 and J is TRBJ2-1, with 12 bases that match TRBD2. Germline loops: CDR1 SNHLY, CDR2 FYNNEI. The CDR3 totals 17 residues. V dropped 6 bases and J dropped 3; count of bases not matched to a gene: 9. The CDR3 region has the DNA TGTGCCAGCAGCGTAGATCGGACTAGCGGGAACTACAATGAGCAGTTCTTC. The encoded protein is CASSVDRTSGNYNEQFF.

V usage is TRBV5-1 and J usage is TRBJ1-3; D gene uncertain. V lost 0 bases and J 2 bases, leaving 12 bases between the germline ends. Germline values: CDR1 SGHRS, CDR2 YFSETQ. CDR3 length: 16 residues. The CDR3: CASSLEAPGTGNTIYF. The CDR3 nucleotides read TGCGCCAGCAGCTTGGAGGCCCCGGGGACTGGAAACACCATATATTTT.

This clone was seen a few times. This sequence joins TRBV6-5 and TRBJ1-1; 8 positions agree with TRBD1. CDR1 and CDR2 from the germline V gene are MNHEY and SVGAGI. The CDR3 spans 14 residues. J lost 4 bases, V lost 6 bases, and 7 bases had no gene match. CDR3 nucleotide sequence: TGTGCCAGCAGCAAACAGGGGGTGGGCACTGAAGCTTTCTTT. Translated: CASSKQGVGTEAFF.

The chain links TRBV11-2 to TRBJ2-5; D call uncertain. The CDR3 consists of 15 residues. Deletions cut 3 bases from V and 1 base from J, with 12 bases between. The germline V gene encodes CDR1 SGHAT and CDR2 FQNNGV. The CDR3 DNA sequence: TGTGCCAGCAGCTTTCTTACGGCACTCCAAGAGACCCAGTACTTC. As protein: CASSFLTALQETQYF. The entire variable domain, with the rest obtained from reference TRBV11-2 and TRBJ2-5, is as follows: EAGVAQSPRYKIIEKRQSVAFWCNPISGHATLYWYQQILGQGPKLLIQFQNNGVVDDSQLPKDRFSAERLKGVDSTLKIQPAKLEDSAVYLCASSFLTALQETQYFGPGTRLLVL.

This clone was counted between two and nine times. V and J are TRBV5-1 and TRBJ2-2; D may be TRBD2 (6 bases). The germline gives CDR1 SGHRS, CDR2 YFSETQ. V was cut by 3 bases and J by 0 bases, with 9 bases left in between. The CDR3 runs 15 residues. Here the CDR3 DNA reads TGCGCCAGCAGCTCGCGGGGAGCGAACACCGGGGAGCTGTTTTTT. Protein product: CASSSRGANTGELFF.

This clone has a single count. The chain carries TRBV19 and TRBJ2-7; D perhaps matches TRBD2 (6 bases). The V end was cut by 4 bases, the J end by 2 bases, with 15 bases between. Per the germline V gene, CDR1 is LNHDA and CDR2 is SQIVND (reference sequence). The CDR3 covers 15 residues. CDR3 protein: CASSSSSAGTYEQYF. CDR3 nucleotide sequence: TGTGCCAGTAGTAGTAGTTCGGCGGGAACCTACGAGCAGTACTTC. The full variable domain, its missing parts supplied by reference TRBV19 and TRBJ2-7, is DGGITQSPKYLFRKEGQNVTLSCEQNLNHDAMYWYRQDPGQGLRLIYYSQIVNDFQKGDIAEGYSVSREKKESFPLTVTSAQKNPTAFYLCASSSSSAGTYEQYFGPGTRLTVT.

The V call is TRBV6-5, the J call TRBJ1-2; D call uncertain. The CDR3 length is 13 residues. V was pared by 8 bases and J by 7 bases, with 17 bases between. Germline CDR1 and CDR2: MNHEY and SVGAGI. CDR3 protein: CASSPGGSSGYTF. CDR3 bases: TGTGCCAGCTCCCCGGGCGGGAGCTCTGGCTACACCTTC.

The rearrangement joins TRBV7-2 to TRBJ2-7, with TRBD2 matching 9 bases. CDR3 size: 16 residues. Germline loops: CDR1 SGHTA, CDR2 FQGNSA. V lost 5 bases to trimming and J lost 2 bases; unmatched junction nucleotides: 10. Here the CDR3 DNA reads TGTGCCAGCAGCACCTTGGGTAGCGGGAGAGCCTACGAGCAGTACTTC. Amino acids: CASSTLGSGRAYEQYF. The full variable domain, in which reference TRBV7-2 and TRBJ2-7 provide the parts outside the CDR3, is GAGVSQSPSNKVTEKGKDVELRCDPISGHTALYWYRQSLGQGLEFLIYFQGNSAPDKSGLPSDRFSAERTGGSVSTLTIQRTQQEDSAVYLCASSTLGSGRAYEQYFGPGTRLTVT.

CDR3 loop: CASRGGLGEQFF. DNA for the CDR3: TGTGCCAGTAGGGGGGGCCTTGGTGAGCAGTTCTTC. V usage is TRBV19 and J usage is TRBJ2-1; D is tentatively TRBD1 or TRBD2 (6 bases each). This CDR3 contains 12 residues. Per germline, CDR1 LNHDA and CDR2 SQIVND (reference sequence). V gave up 6 bases and J gave up 9 bases, with 12 bases separating them.

This clone has just one count. The CDR3 sequence is CAWSRLAGGGPYEQYF. The CDR3 nucleotides read TGTGCCTGGAGTAGGCTAGCGGGGGGGGGCCCCTACGAGCAGTACTTC. The chain combines TRBV30 with TRBJ2-7, with 12 bases that match TRBD2. Per the germline V gene, CDR1 is GTSNPN and CDR2 is SVGIG (reference sequence). The ends lost 2 bases at V and 2 bases at J; junction bases unmatched: 7. CDR3 length equals 16 residues.

The chain has TRBV6-5 and TRBJ1-1; 8 nucleotides match TRBD1. The trim removed 6 bases at V and 11 bases at J, leaving 11 bases unmatched. Germline assignment: CDR1 MNHEY and CDR2 SVGAGI. CDR3 size: 13 residues. CDR3: CASRIPGGVGAFF. The CDR3 bases are TGTGCCAGCAGAATACCAGGGGGCGTGGGCGCTTTCTTT.